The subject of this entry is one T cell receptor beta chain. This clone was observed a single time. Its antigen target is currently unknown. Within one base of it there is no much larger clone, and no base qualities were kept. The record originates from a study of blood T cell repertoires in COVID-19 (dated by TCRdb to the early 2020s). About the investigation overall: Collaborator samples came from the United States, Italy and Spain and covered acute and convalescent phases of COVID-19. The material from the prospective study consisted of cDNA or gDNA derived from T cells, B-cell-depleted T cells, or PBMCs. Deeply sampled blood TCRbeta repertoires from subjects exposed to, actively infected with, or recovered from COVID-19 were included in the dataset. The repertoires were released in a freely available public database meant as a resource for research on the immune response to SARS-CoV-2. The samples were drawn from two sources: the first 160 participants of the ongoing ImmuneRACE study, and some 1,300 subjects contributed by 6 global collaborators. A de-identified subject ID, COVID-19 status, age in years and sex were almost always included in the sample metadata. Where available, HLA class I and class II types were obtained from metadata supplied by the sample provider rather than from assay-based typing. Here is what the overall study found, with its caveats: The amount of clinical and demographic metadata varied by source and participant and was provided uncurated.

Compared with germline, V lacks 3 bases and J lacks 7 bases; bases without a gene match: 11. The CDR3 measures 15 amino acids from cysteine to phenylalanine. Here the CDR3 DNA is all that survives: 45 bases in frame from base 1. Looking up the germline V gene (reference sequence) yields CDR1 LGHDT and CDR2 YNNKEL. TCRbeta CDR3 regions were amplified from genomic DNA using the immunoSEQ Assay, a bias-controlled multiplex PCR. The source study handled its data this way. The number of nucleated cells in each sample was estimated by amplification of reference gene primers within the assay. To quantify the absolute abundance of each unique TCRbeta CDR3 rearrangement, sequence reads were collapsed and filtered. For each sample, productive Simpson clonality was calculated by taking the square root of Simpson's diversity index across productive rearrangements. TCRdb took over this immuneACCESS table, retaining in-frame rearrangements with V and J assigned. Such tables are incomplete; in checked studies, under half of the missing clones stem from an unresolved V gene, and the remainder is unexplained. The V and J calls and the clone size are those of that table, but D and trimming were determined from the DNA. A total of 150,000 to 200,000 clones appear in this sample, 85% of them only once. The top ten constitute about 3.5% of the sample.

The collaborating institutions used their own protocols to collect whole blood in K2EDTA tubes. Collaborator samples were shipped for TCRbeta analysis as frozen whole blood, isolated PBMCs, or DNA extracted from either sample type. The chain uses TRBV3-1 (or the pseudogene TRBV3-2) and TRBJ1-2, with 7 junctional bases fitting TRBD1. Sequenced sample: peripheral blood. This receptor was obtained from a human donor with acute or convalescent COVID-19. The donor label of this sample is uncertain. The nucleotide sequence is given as TGTGCCAGCAGCCACGGGACAGACGGGTGGGGTGGCTACACCTTC. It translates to CASSHGTDGWGGYTF.